The clone carrying this TCR beta chain was seen only a few times. Its antigen is unidentified. TCRdb re-analysed the reads in MiXCR, keeping a single row per CDR3 protein. This sample carries under 850,000 distinct CDR3 sequences, less than 40% of them seen once, and the ten largest clones take more than 2.5%. From germline, CDR1 is SGHVS and CDR2 FNYEAQ. The CDR3 consists of 15 residues. After removal of 5 bases from V and 6 bases from J, the junction contained 7 bases not matched to a gene. This record comes from a study of T cell repertoires in cytomegalovirus infection. Study overall: Signatures in public TCR beta sequences pointed to both CMV infection and matching HLA type.

Whole-study results and caveats: It was HLA-C-restricted CMV-specific TCR beta clonotypes that dominated the response ex vivo.

The clonotype originates from a human donor in good health (CMV status not recorded). Some clones in this sample may be carry-over from other donors' samples. Sequencing was carried out using PBMCs. This chain uses TRBV7-6 with TRBJ1-6; 7 bases are shared with TRBD1. The DNA for the CDR3 is TGTGCCAGCAGCCTGACAGGGCAGAGTAATTCACCCCTCCACTTT. This codes for CASSLTGQSNSPLHF.